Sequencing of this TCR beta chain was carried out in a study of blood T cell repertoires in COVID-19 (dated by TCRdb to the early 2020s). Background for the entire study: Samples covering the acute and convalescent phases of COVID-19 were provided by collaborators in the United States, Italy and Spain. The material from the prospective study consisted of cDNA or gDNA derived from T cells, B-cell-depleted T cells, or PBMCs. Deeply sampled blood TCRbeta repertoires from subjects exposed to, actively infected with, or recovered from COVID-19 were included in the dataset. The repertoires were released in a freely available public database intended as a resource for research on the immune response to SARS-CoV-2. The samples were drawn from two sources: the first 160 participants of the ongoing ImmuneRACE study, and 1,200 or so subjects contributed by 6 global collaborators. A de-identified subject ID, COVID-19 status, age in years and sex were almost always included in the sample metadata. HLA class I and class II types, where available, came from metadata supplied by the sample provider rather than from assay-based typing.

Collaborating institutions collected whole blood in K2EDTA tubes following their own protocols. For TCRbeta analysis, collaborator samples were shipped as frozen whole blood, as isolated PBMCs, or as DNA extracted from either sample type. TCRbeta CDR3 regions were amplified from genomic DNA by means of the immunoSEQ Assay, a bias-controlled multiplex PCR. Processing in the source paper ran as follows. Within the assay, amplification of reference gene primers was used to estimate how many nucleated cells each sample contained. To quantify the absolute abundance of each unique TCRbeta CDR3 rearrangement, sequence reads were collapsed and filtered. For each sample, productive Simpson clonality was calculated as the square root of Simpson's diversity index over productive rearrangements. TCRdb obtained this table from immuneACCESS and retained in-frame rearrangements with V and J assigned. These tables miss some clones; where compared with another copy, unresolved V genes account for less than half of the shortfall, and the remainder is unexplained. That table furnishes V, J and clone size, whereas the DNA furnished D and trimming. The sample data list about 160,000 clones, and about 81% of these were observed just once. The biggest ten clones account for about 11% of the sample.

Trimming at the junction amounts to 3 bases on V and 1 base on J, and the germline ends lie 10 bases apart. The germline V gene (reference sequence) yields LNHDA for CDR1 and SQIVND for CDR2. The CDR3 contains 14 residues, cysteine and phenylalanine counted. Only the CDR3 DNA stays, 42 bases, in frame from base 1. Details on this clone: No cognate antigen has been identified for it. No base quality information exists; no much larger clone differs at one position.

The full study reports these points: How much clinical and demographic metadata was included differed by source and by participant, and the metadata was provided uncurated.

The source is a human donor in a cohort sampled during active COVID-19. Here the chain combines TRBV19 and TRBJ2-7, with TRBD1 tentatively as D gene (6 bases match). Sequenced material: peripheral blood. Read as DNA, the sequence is TGTGCCAGTAGTATCCAGGACAGATCCTACGAGCAGTACTTC. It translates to CASSIQDRSYEQYF. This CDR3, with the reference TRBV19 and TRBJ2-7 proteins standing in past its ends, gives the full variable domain DGGITQSPKYLFRKEGQNVTLSCEQNLNHDAMYWYRQDPGQGLRLIYYSQIVNDFQKGDIAEGYSVSREKKESFPLTVTSAQKNPTAFYLCASSIQDRSYEQYFGPGTRLTVT.